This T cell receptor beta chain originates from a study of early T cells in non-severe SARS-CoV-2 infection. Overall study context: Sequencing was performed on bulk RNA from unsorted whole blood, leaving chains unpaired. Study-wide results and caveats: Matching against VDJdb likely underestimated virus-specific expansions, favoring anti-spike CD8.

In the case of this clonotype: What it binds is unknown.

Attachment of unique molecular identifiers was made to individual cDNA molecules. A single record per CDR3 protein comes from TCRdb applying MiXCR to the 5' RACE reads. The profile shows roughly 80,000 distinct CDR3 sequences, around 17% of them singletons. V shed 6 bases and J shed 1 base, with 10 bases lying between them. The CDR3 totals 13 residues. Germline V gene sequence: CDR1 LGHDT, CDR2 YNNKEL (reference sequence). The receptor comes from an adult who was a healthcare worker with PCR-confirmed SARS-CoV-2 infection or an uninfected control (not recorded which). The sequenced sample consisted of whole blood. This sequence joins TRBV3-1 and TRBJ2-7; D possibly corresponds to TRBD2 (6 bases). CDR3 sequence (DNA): TGTGCCAGCAGACTAGCTGAATCCTACGAGCAGTACTTC. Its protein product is CASRLAESYEQYF.